This T cell receptor (beta chain) is from a study of T cells expressing NK-cell markers. Looking at the study overall: The eight sequenced donors comprised seven who were HCMV-seropositive and one who was seronegative. Study-level findings and limits: Nothing established the HCMV specificity of expanded NKG2C+ T cell clones. Leadership of the CD3+CD56-NKG2C+ fraction also belonged to these clonotypes in several donors.

Notes on this clonotype: Its antigen is currently unknown.

The CDR3 is 18 residues long. CDR1 is MGHRA, CDR2 YSYEKL, per germline. Template switching by 5'RACE with UMIs generated the TCR beta cDNA. TCRdb derives one entry per CDR3 protein from the 5' RACE reads, leaving out DNA. The sample has some 190,000 distinct CDR3 sequences; the top ten hold roughly 21%. The V call is TRBV4-1, the J call TRBJ2-5; TCRdb names TRBD1, which stays unverified in the absence of DNA. This receptor was taken from a man aged 18 to 69 in good health. Sequenced: blood T cells: a sorted CD56 or NKG2C T cell subset, CD4+ or CD8+ T cells, or bulk PBMC T cells (not recorded which). The CDR3 is CASSQGITLGQRQETQYF.